This T cell receptor beta chain was profiled in a study of blood T cell repertoires in COVID-19. About the study: Samples representing acute and convalescent COVID-19 were sourced from the United States, Italy and Spain.

Trimming left V 4 bases short and J 4 bases short, with 17 bases between. The CDR3 length is 15 residues. Per germline, CDR1 SGHRS and CDR2 YFSETQ. In the authors' methods: Scientists estimated how many nucleated cells there were by amplifying reference gene primers. Assay: immunoSEQ multiplex PCR; the TCRdb copy retains only in-frame clones and omits some. V, J and clone size are those of that table, while D and trimming were read from the DNA. The sample records 100,000 to 150,000 clones, 65% to 85% being singletons. What was sequenced was peripheral blood. This clonotype was obtained from a man aged 65 to 79 with acute or convalescent COVID-19. The gene calls are TRBV5-1 and TRBJ1-2; D remains ambiguous. CDR3 bases: TGCGCCAGCAGCGACGGCCCAACGAGGGTCTATGGCTACACCTTC. This codes for CASSDGPTRVYGYTF.